A selection of T cell receptor beta chains follows, all from one sample in a study of shared clonotypes between healthy human individuals. Data came from immunoSEQ multiplex PCR; TCRdb stores just in-frame clones and leaves some out. Among around 550,000 clones, approximately 96% were seen once, and the ten largest hold 0.095% to 0.14%. The sample taken for sequencing was naive CD8+ T cells sorted from blood. All receptors derive from a woman aged 25 to 39 in good health. Each CDR3 is given with its conserved first and last residue. D genes are given only for firm matches. For some rows the clone size is stated as once, few or many, or as a class when expanded; others skip it.

V: TRBV10-2; D: NA; size: few; J: TRBJ2-7; DNA: TGCGCCAGCAGTGAGGGATACGAGCAGTACTTC; CDR3: CASSEGYEQYF
V: TRBV7-3; D: TRBD2; size: NA; J: TRBJ2-7; DNA: TGTGCCAGCGGAACGCCCCAGGGACTAGCGGGAAATCTGGGTCGTGCTAACGAGCAGTACTTC; CDR3: CASGTPQGLAGNLGRANEQYF
V: TRBV29-1; D: TRBD1; size: NA; J: TRBJ1-1; DNA: TGCAGCGTACAGGGGTTATTGAACACTGAAGCTTTCTTT; CDR3: CSVQGLLNTEAFF
V: TRBV13; D: NA; size: once; J: TRBJ1-4; DNA: TGTGCCAGCAGCCCGCTGGGAGAGAGCGAAAAACTGTTTTTT; CDR3: CASSPLGESEKLFF
V: TRBV7-8; D: TRBD2; size: NA; J: TRBJ2-1; DNA: TGTGCCAGCAGCGGGACTAGCGGGAGCGGCAATGAGCAGTTCTTC; CDR3: CASSGTSGSGNEQFF
V: TRBV7-9; D: TRBD2; size: NA; J: TRBJ2-1; DNA: TGTGCCAGCAGCTTAGGCGGGAGGATCAATGAGCAGTTCTTC; CDR3: CASSLGGRINEQFF
V: TRBV15; D: NA; size: NA; J: TRBJ1-1; DNA: TGTGCCACCAGCGGGAGTCGAGAATCAGCACGCCTACCTGGAGCTTTCTTT; CDR3: CATSGSRESARLPGAFF
V: TRBV6-4; D: NA; size: NA; J: TRBJ2-3; DNA: TGTGCCAGCAGTACGTATCCTGGTAGCACAGATACGCAGTATTTT; CDR3: CASSTYPGSTDTQYF
V: TRBV5-1; D: NA; size: NA; J: TRBJ2-7; DNA: TGCGCCAGCAGCCTCGGGGGGCAGGCCGAGCAGTACTTC; CDR3: CASSLGGQAEQYF
V: TRBV30; D: TRBD1; size: NA; J: TRBJ1-2; DNA: TGTGCCTGGAGTGAATCCGAGGGGGCGACTGGCTACACCTTC; CDR3: CAWSESEGATGYTF
V: TRBV7-6; D: TRBD2; size: NA; J: TRBJ2-7; DNA: TGTGCCAGCAGCTTAGGACTAGCGGGTTCCGAGCAGTACTTC; CDR3: CASSLGLAGSEQYF
V: TRBV25-1; D: NA; size: NA; J: TRBJ1-4; DNA: TGTGCCAGCAGTGCCAGATCCATTGAAAAACTGTTTTTT; CDR3: CASSARSIEKLFF
V: TRBV9; D: TRBD2; size: NA; J: TRBJ2-1; DNA: TGTGCCAGCAGCGAGAGTTCGACTAGCGGGAGCCGGGAGCAGTTCTTC; CDR3: CASSESSTSGSREQFF
V: TRBV9; D: NA; size: once; J: TRBJ2-1; DNA: TGTGCCAGCAGCGTATCATCCGGGACTTACTGGGGTGAGCAGTTCTTC; CDR3: CASSVSSGTYWGEQFF
V: TRBV28; D: NA; size: NA; J: TRBJ2-7; DNA: TGTGCCAGCAGTCCCATCAACGTGGGGTCCTACGAGCAGTACTTC; CDR3: CASSPINVGSYEQYF
V: TRBV7-5; D: NA; size: NA; J: TRBJ2-5; DNA: TGTGTCAGAAGCTTAGTATTAGCCGGCGGGGAGACCCAGTACTTC; CDR3: CVRSLVLAGGETQYF
V: TRBV5-6; D: NA; size: NA; J: TRBJ2-7; DNA: TGTGCCAGCAGGCAGGGTTCGGATTTCGGCGAGCAGTACTTC; CDR3: CASRQGSDFGEQYF
V: TRBV5-1; D: NA; size: NA; J: TRBJ1-1; DNA: TGCGCCAGCAGCTTGATTTTCTCTGGACAGAAGATGAACACTGAAGCTTTCTTT; CDR3: CASSLIFSGQKMNTEAFF
V: TRBV6-5; D: TRBD1; size: NA; J: TRBJ1-4; DNA: TGTGCCAGCAGGCCCCGACAGGGGGCGAATGAAAAACTGTTTTTT; CDR3: CASRPRQGANEKLFF
V: TRBV27; D: TRBD1; size: NA; J: TRBJ1-2; DNA: TGTGCCAGCAGTTACGGGACAGGAGCTAACTATGGCTACACCTTC; CDR3: CASSYGTGANYGYTF
V: TRBV19; D: NA; size: NA; J: TRBJ2-3; DNA: TGTGCCAGTAGTATAGCGGTCCAGAGCACAGATACGCAGTATTTT; CDR3: CASSIAVQSTDTQYF
V: TRBV5-1; D: TRBD1; size: once; J: TRBJ2-7; DNA: TGCGCCAGCAGCTTGGCACAGGGGAGAATGTACGAGCAGTACTTC; CDR3: CASSLAQGRMYEQYF
V: TRBV7-9; D: NA; size: NA; J: TRBJ1-1; DNA: TGTGCCAGCAGCTTAGAAGGGGCGCGGTACGCTGAAGCTTTCTTT; CDR3: CASSLEGARYAEAFF
V: TRBV7-3; D: NA; size: NA; J: TRBJ2-1; DNA: TGTGCCAGCAGCTTATTAGGACAATCACCCGAGCAGTTCTTC; CDR3: CASSLLGQSPEQFF
V: TRBV27; D: NA; size: NA; J: TRBJ2-7; DNA: TGTGCCAGCAGTTACAGGGTAGGATACGAGCAGTACTTC; CDR3: CASSYRVGYEQYF
V: TRBV7-9; D: NA; size: NA; J: TRBJ2-2; DNA: TGTGCCAGCAACTTACGCCCGGGACCCAGGTGGACCGGGGAGCTGTTTTTT; CDR3: CASNLRPGPRWTGELFF
V: TRBV6-6; D: NA; size: NA; J: TRBJ1-5; DNA: TGTGCCAGCAGTCACAGGGACAATCAGCCCCAGCATTTT; CDR3: CASSHRDNQPQHF
V: TRBV9; D: NA; size: NA; J: TRBJ1-2; DNA: TGTGCCAGCAGTCACGGGGATAACGATGGCTACACCTTC; CDR3: CASSHGDNDGYTF
V: TRBV7-9; D: TRBD1; size: NA; J: TRBJ2-7; DNA: TGTGCCAGCAGCTTAGTTCGGACAGGAACCTACGAGCAGTACTTC; CDR3: CASSLVRTGTYEQYF
V: TRBV7-2; D: NA; size: NA; J: TRBJ2-1; DNA: TGTGCCAGCAGCGACCCCCTGGAGGGCGGAGTACCCTACAATGAGCAGTTCTTC; CDR3: CASSDPLEGGVPYNEQFF
V: TRBV5-6; D: NA; size: NA; J: TRBJ1-5; DNA: TGTGCCAGCAGCCAGGACGGAAATCAGCCCCAGCATTTT; CDR3: CASSQDGNQPQHF
V: TRBV29-1; D: NA; size: NA; J: TRBJ1-1; DNA: TGCAGCGTTGAAGTGGGGGACGGTTTTTCAGCTTTCTTT; CDR3: CSVEVGDGFSAFF
V: TRBV27; D: NA; size: NA; J: TRBJ1-4; DNA: TGCGCCACTAAACCGACAGGAACTAATGAAAAACTGTTTTTT; CDR3: CATKPTGTNEKLFF
V: TRBV6-1; D: NA; size: NA; J: TRBJ2-7; DNA: TGTGCCAGCAGCGTGGGCTGGGGGGAGCCCTACGAGCAGTACTTC; CDR3: CASSVGWGEPYEQYF
V: TRBV7-2; D: NA; size: NA; J: TRBJ2-1; DNA: TGTGCCAACCGCGCAGACGCGGGGATCTCTCTTTGGGATGAGCAGTTCTTC; CDR3: CANRADAGISLWDEQFF
V: TRBV5-1; D: NA; size: NA; J: TRBJ2-1; DNA: TGCGCCAGCGGCAAGCTTACCCGGGAGTCCTACAATGAGCAGTTCTTC; CDR3: CASGKLTRESYNEQFF
V: TRBV7-9; D: TRBD1; size: NA; J: TRBJ1-1; DNA: TGTGCCAGCAGCTTAGGGGGGACAGGGCCTCACACTGAAGCTTTCTTT; CDR3: CASSLGGTGPHTEAFF
V: TRBV13; D: NA; size: NA; J: TRBJ2-5; DNA: TGTGCCAGCAGCTTAACGGGAGCGTACCAAGAGACCCAGTACTTC; CDR3: CASSLTGAYQETQYF
V: TRBV11-2; D: TRBD2; size: NA; J: TRBJ2-7; DNA: TGTGCCAGCAGCTTAGCTCCGTTAGCGGGAGAGCGATACGAGCAGTACTTC; CDR3: CASSLAPLAGERYEQYF
V: TRBV4-1; D: NA; size: NA; J: TRBJ1-1; DNA: TGCGCCAGCAGCCAACGTAAGAACACTGAAGCTTTCTTT; CDR3: CASSQRKNTEAFF
V: TRBV13; D: TRBD1; size: NA; J: TRBJ2-7; DNA: TGTGCCAGCAGCTTGGGGACAGGGTCCCACGAGCAGTACTTC; CDR3: CASSLGTGSHEQYF
V: TRBV19; D: NA; size: NA; J: TRBJ1-2; DNA: TGTGCCAGTAGTTCGTCAGGTCGCGGCTACACCTTC; CDR3: CASSSSGRGYTF
V: TRBV7-9; D: TRBD1; size: few; J: TRBJ2-7; DNA: TGTGCCAGCAGTCCGGGACAGGGGTACGAGCAGTACTTC; CDR3: CASSPGQGYEQYF
V: TRBV18; D: TRBD1; size: few; J: TRBJ2-7; DNA: TGTGCCAGCTCAACGGGACAGGGTGCATACGAGCAGTACTTC; CDR3: CASSTGQGAYEQYF
V: TRBV4-1; D: NA; size: NA; J: TRBJ2-1; DNA: TGCGCCAGCAGCCCGTTTCACGGAAGGGGTGAGCAGTTCTTC; CDR3: CASSPFHGRGEQFF
V: TRBV27; D: TRBD1; size: NA; J: TRBJ2-7; DNA: TGTGCCAGCAGAGGTAGGCCGGGACAGGGCCCTACCTACGAGCAGTACTTC; CDR3: CASRGRPGQGPTYEQYF
V: TRBV12-5; D: TRBD2; size: NA; J: TRBJ2-5; DNA: TGTGCTAGTGGTTTGGGTAGCGGGAGAACGCTAGAGACCCAGTACTTC; CDR3: CASGLGSGRTLETQYF
V: TRBV5-1; D: NA; size: NA; J: TRBJ1-1; DNA: TGCGCCAGCAGCTTGGCCAATAAACGAAAGAACACTGAAGCTTTCTTT; CDR3: CASSLANKRKNTEAFF
V: TRBV5-6; D: NA; size: NA; J: TRBJ2-1; DNA: TGTGCCAGCAGCTTGTCAGGGCACGGTGCCTACAATGAGCAGTTCTTC; CDR3: CASSLSGHGAYNEQFF
V: TRBV19; D: TRBD1; size: NA; J: TRBJ2-7; DNA: TGTGCCAGTAGTATAACCGGGACAGGGAGGGACGAGCAGTACTTC; CDR3: CASSITGTGRDEQYF
V: TRBV5-4; D: NA; size: NA; J: TRBJ2-7; DNA: TGTGCCAGCAGCTCCGGACTACTCAAGCCTTACGAGCAGTACTTC; CDR3: CASSSGLLKPYEQYF
V: TRBV9; D: TRBD2; size: NA; J: TRBJ2-7; DNA: TGTGCCAGCGGGCGACTAGCGGGGGGAAGCTCCTACGAGCAGTACTTC; CDR3: CASGRLAGGSSYEQYF
V: TRBV13; D: NA; size: NA; J: TRBJ2-5; DNA: TGTGCCAGCAGCTTTTACGACAGGACACAAGAGACCCAGTACTTC; CDR3: CASSFYDRTQETQYF